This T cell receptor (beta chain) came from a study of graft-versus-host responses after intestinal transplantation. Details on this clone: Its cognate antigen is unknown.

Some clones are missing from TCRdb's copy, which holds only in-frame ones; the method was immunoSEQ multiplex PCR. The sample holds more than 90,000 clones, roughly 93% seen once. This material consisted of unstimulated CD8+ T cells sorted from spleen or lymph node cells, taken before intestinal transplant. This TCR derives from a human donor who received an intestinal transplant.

CDR3 sequence: CASSPGTSGFLETQYF. In DNA form, the CDR3 reads TGCGCCAGCAGCCCCGGGACTAGCGGGTTCTTGGAGACCCAGTACTTC. The V and J genes are TRBV4-1 and TRBJ2-5, with 12 nucleotides matching TRBD2. The CDR3 spans 16 residues. V shed 4 bases, J shed 5 bases, and the junction held 8 bases outside the gene matches. Germline V gene lookup returns CDR1 MGHRA and CDR2 YSYEKL.